This T cell receptor beta chain was captured in a study of blood T cell repertoires in COVID-19. Study-wide background: The cDNA or gDNA used as material had been derived from T cells, B-cell-depleted T cells, or PBMCs.

Authors' processing steps: Amplification with reference gene primers provided the estimates of nucleated cell counts. Libraries were prepared by immunoSEQ multiplex PCR; TCRdb keeps only in-frame clonotypes and omits some of them. From that table come the V and J calls and clone size; the DNA was used to work out D and trimming. The sample comprises some 240,000 clones, roughly 84% of which are singletons, and around 6.3% rests with the top ten. In terms of age and location, participants ranged from roughly 18 to 100 years and lived in approximately 24 US areas. No more than 2 weeks before study entry, exposed participants had met a case of COVID-19. The sequence came from a woman aged 45-65 years who had been exposed to COVID-19. The sequenced sample was PBMCs or T cells enriched from blood (not recorded which).

CDR3 nucleotide sequence: TGTGCCTGGAGTGTACAGGGGTGGGGTTCACCCCTCCACTTT. Translating gives CAWSVQGWGSPLHF. This rearrangement joins TRBV30 to TRBJ1-6, with 7 bases fitting TRBD1. Per germline, CDR1 GTSNPN and CDR2 SVGIG (reference sequence). J lost 9 bases, V lost 0 bases, and 5 bases had no gene match. The CDR3 contains 14 residues.